This T cell receptor beta chain was documented in a study of blood T cell repertoires in COVID-19. Turning to the study itself: The United States, Italy and Spain provided the acute and convalescent COVID-19 samples. PBMCs, B-cell-depleted T cells, or T cells were the source of the cDNA or gDNA that made up the material.

Germline V gene sequence: CDR1 GTSNPN, CDR2 SVGIG (reference sequence). The CDR3 runs 13 residues. V lost 1 base and J lost 8, with 13 bases in between. Libraries were prepared by immunoSEQ multiplex PCR; TCRdb keeps only in-frame clonotypes and omits some of them. The table shows more than 120,000 clones, with about 87% occurring only once. Sequencing was performed on peripheral blood. This chain links TRBV30 with TRBJ2-3; D is unresolved. The sequence was collected from a human donor in a cohort sampled during active COVID-19. The CDR3 DNA follows: TGTGCCTGGAGTGCCCAGGTTTCAGGTACGCAGTATTTT. Amino acids: CAWSAQVSGTQYF. Full variable domain (remainder filled in from reference TRBV30 and TRBJ2-3): SQTIHQWPATLVQPVGSPLSLECTVEGTSNPNLYWYRQAAGRGLQLLFYSVGIGQISSEVPQNLSASRPQDRQFILSSKKLLLSDSGFYLCAWSAQVSGTQYFGPGTRLTVL.